This TCR beta chain was identified during a study of early stage breast cancer tumors. On the study more broadly: ER+/PR+/HER2- status applied to about 70% of the 16 invasive breast tumors.

In the case of this clone: Its antigen is unidentified.

Overall study findings and caveats: In about 90% of the 16 patients, blood comparison separated tumor from normal breast.

The germline gives CDR1 SGDLS, CDR2 YYNGEE. V lost 3 bases and J lost 2; bases outside the gene matches: 6. The CDR3 covers 15 residues. Blood replicates held 0.5 ug DNA, tumor or normal breast roughly 1.5 ug, two each. Using immunoSEQ multiplex PCR, the repertoire was profiled, and TCRdb retains in-frame clones only, with some absent. Of more than 55,000 clones listed, 65% to 85% are singletons. The chain couples TRBV9 to TRBJ2-5, with 8 bases that match TRBD2. This receptor was taken from a person aged 40 to 49 with breast cancer. The sequencing sample was made of blood. The CDR3 nucleotides are TGTGCCAGCAGCGGACTCGGCGGGAGGCAAGAGACCCAGTACTTC. This translates into CASSGLGGRQETQYF.